Included here is one T cell receptor (beta chain) sequence, with context. This clone was seen more than once but under ten times. The antigen it binds to is not known. Per-nucleotide qualities are absent, and no much larger clonotype sits a single base away. The data are from a study of metastatic and nonmetastatic thyroid tumors (dated by TCRdb to about 2020). Concerning the study at large: The researchers compared repertoires between peripheral blood samples and tumor or nodule tissue samples from patients with malignant or benign thyroid disease.

Before undergoing thyroid surgery, none of the patients had been given any kind of treatment. Using T-cell receptor beta sequencing, the study looked back at clinical samples from patients collected from the early 2010s to the late 2010s. Summary of the overall study and its limitations: TCR beta diversity was reported as significantly higher in malignant tumors than in benign nodules, in both blood and tumor samples.

Library generation was performed with PCR. Sequencing took place on an Illumina HiSeq 4000. High-throughput sequencing was used to profile the TCR beta-chain CDR3 region of every patient. From the authors' description of their analysis: A classifier to discriminate distant-metastatic papillary thyroid cancer patients was built from CDR3 differences across clinicopathological groups. The Shannon index was used to measure repertoire diversity, and the Morisita-Horn index was used to measure how similar tumor and blood repertoires were. The raw public data were reprocessed by TCRdb itself: fastp quality trimming at Q25, MiXCR clonotype calling, in-frame beta chains only. The V and J calls and clone size are TCRdb's, not the authors'. Recorded for this sample are about 93,000 clones; over 9.5% of them occurred a single time. In total, the top ten clones hold approximately 10% of the sample. The CDR3 spans 15 residues, from the cysteine through the phenylalanine. The entry retains the CDR3 DNA only, 45 bases that are in frame from base 1. Trimming costs V 0 bases and J 7 bases, and their ends lie 12 bases apart. Per the germline V gene, MDHEN is the CDR1 and SYDVKM is the CDR2.

What was sequenced was blood. This receptor was identified in a female donor with papillary thyroid cancer or a benign thyroid nodule (not recorded which). Some clones in this sample may be carry-over from other donors' samples. The chain joins TRBV28 to TRBJ1-4; TRBD1 might be the D gene, on 6 matching bases. The nucleotides are TGTGCCAGCAGTTTATGGGGGGCGGGAGCTGAAAAACTGTTTTTT. Its protein is CASSLWGAGAEKLFF.